This entry describes one T cell receptor (beta chain). The antigen remains undetermined. These data belong to a study of OX40 agonist ivuxolimab in advanced cancers. On the study more broadly: Cohort: about 82% men, mean age approximately 60, aged about 23 to 79. Partial responses were achieved by three patients: one hepatocellular carcinoma, two cutaneous melanoma. Study outcomes and limitations: Among expanded peripheral T cells, antigen specificity went undetermined.

Sampling times: baseline, cycle 4 day 1, cycle 7 day 1. This CDR3 is built from 16 residues. The V gene end was trimmed by 1 base and the J gene end by 4 bases; junction bases not matched to a gene: 5. Germline V gene data show CDR1 as SGHTA and CDR2 as FQGNSA. Only in-frame clones appear in the TCRdb table, and some are missing; sequencing was by immunoSEQ multiplex PCR. This sample carries 82,000 or so clones, approximately 85% of them seen once, and the ten largest clones take 2% to 3%. The sequence was obtained from an adult with an advanced solid tumor such as melanoma, head and neck, liver or kidney cancer. The rearrangement links TRBV7-2 to TRBJ2-7; TRBD1 matches 12 bases. The source material was CD4+ or CD8+ T cells sorted from blood, sampled in a trial of the OX40 agonist ivuxolimab. The CDR3: CASSLDSGQGAYEQYF. CDR3 coding DNA: TGTGCCAGCAGCTTAGATTCGGGACAGGGGGCTTACGAGCAGTACTTC.